Below, 30 T cell receptor beta chains from the same sample are listed, as sequenced in a study of T cells in narcolepsy. Generated by immunoSEQ multiplex PCR, the TCRdb table keeps only in-frame clones and is missing some. The sample lists about 40,000 clones; approximately 89% were seen once. Sequenced material: CD45RA- memory CD4+ T cells from PBMCs. The receptors were gathered from a human donor with narcolepsy.

V is TRBV9 and J is TRBJ2-5; perhaps D is TRBD1 or TRBD2 (5 bases each). V lost 3 bases and J lost 10, with 22 bases in between. Germline values: CDR1 SGDLS, CDR2 YYNGEE. The CDR3 consists of 15 residues. CDR3 loop: CASSGLSRDPASQYF. The CDR3 coding sequence is TGTGCCAGCAGCGGACTATCCCGGGACCCCGCAAGCCAGTACTTC.

Of note for this clone: The junction does not match germline at one end; this may be a read error. The chain recombines TRBV5-4 with TRBJ2-4; 10 bases are shared with TRBD2. This CDR3 comprises 14 residues. Looked up from germline, CDR1 is SGHNT and CDR2 is YYREEE (reference sequence). This CDR3 is CASSLRLAGAQGDF. CDR3 nucleotide sequence: TGTGCCAGCAGCTTGAGGCTAGCGGGAGCACAAGGGGACTTC.

V gene TRBV2 combines with J gene TRBJ1-1; 8 bases align to TRBD1. Trimming at V came to 4 bases and at J to 0 bases, leaving 10 bases not matched to a gene. The germline V gene encodes CDR1 SNHLY and CDR2 FYNNEI. The CDR3 length is 17 residues. The CDR3 nucleotides are TGTGCCAGCAGTGCTTCGCTCGGGACAGGCGTGAACACTGAAGCTTTCTTT. This sequence encodes CASSASLGTGVNTEAFF.

This clone turned up a few times. The gene calls are TRBV7-3 and TRBJ1-2, with TRBD1 matching over 9 bases. The CDR3 spans 16 residues. Germline loops: CDR1 SGHTA, CDR2 FQGTGA. The V segment lost 1 base and the J segment 2 bases; nucleotides outside the gene matches: 5. Written as DNA, the CDR3 is TGTGCCAGCAGCTTAAGCCCCGGACAGGGGAACTATGGCTACACCTTC. Translation gives CASSLSPGQGNYGYTF.

The rearrangement links TRBV9 to TRBJ1-2, with D unresolved. The CDR3 consists of 14 residues. Trimming stripped 6 bases from V and 0 bases from J, with 12 bases between. Per germline, CDR1 SGDLS and CDR2 YYNGEE. The CDR3 reads CASTIGGSNYGYTF. The CDR3 DNA reads as TGTGCCAGCACGATCGGCGGCTCTAACTATGGCTACACCTTC.

The chain employs TRBV18 and TRBJ2-7; no firm D call. Per the germline V gene, CDR1 is KGHSH and CDR2 is LQKENI. Trimming shortened V by 3 bases and J by 2 bases, and 17 bases separated the two germline ends. CDR3 length equals 16 residues. CDR3 region: CASSPKSAPATYEQYF. CDR3 nucleotides: TGTGCCAGCTCACCCAAGTCGGCTCCCGCAACCTACGAGCAGTACTTC.

This clone turned up a few times. The rearrangement joins TRBV10-3 to TRBJ2-7, with 9 bases fitting TRBD1. Trimming took 3 bases from V and 2 from J; bases not matched to a gene: 8. This CDR3 has 16 amino acids. Looked up from germline, CDR1 is ENHRY and CDR2 is SYGVKD. The CDR3 DNA reads as TGTGCCATCAGTGATGGGACAGGGCAACGCGCCTACGAGCAGTACTTC. Residues: CAISDGTGQRAYEQYF.

A few counts support this clone. This chain joins TRBV7-9 and TRBJ1-4; D unclear. The V end lost 5 bases, the J end lost 5 bases, and 9 bases lay between the germline ends. Germline-derived CDR1 and CDR2 are SEHNR and FQNEAQ (reference sequence). CDR3 size: 13 residues. In DNA form, the CDR3 reads TGTGCCAGCAGCCCCGGACCGAATGAAAAACTGTTTTTT. Protein: CASSPGPNEKLFF.

V usage is TRBV6-1 and J usage is TRBJ1-2; D remains unclear. The V end was cut by 2 bases, the J end by 4 bases, with 11 bases between. This CDR3 has 14 amino acids. Germline CDR1 MNHNS, CDR2 SASEGT. CDR3 residues: CASSESGKIYGYTF. CDR3 in DNA: TGTGCCAGCAGTGAATCGGGGAAGATCTATGGCTACACCTTC.

V and J are TRBV6-1 and TRBJ1-6; D remains ambiguous. The germline V gene encodes CDR1 MNHNS and CDR2 SASEGT. The CDR3 runs 14 residues. Trimming removed 7 bases from V and 0 bases from J, with 7 bases in between. The CDR3 protein is CASKRSSYNSPLHF. The DNA for the CDR3 is TGTGCCAGCAAAAGGAGCTCCTATAATTCACCCCTCCACTTT.

This chain links TRBV5-1 with TRBJ1-2; TRBD1 matches at 9 bases. The CDR3 extends over 13 amino acids. CDR1 and CDR2 (germline): SGHRS, YFSETQ. V was clipped by 4 bases and J by 6 bases; unmatched bases: 4. The DNA for the CDR3 is TGCGCCAGCAGCCCCGGGACAGGGCATGGCTACACCTTC. It is translated as CASSPGTGHGYTF.

V usage is TRBV2 and J usage is TRBJ2-5, with TRBD2 as a possible D gene (6 bases). The CDR3 consists of 13 residues. From germline, CDR1 is SNHLY and CDR2 FYNNEI. V dropped 7 bases and J dropped 3 bases, with 12 bases sitting between them. The CDR3 spells CASMWTNKETQYF. The CDR3 region has the DNA TGTGCCAGCATGTGGACTAACAAAGAGACCCAGTACTTC.

The rearrangement links TRBV4-1 to TRBJ2-7; unclear D gene. V shed 0 bases and J shed 4 bases, with 7 bases lying between them. This CDR3 is built from 13 residues. Germline loops: CDR1 MGHRA, CDR2 YSYEKL. This CDR3 reads CASSQDGLYEQYF. In DNA, the CDR3 is TGCGCCAGCAGCCAAGATGGCTTGTACGAGCAGTACTTC.

The gene calls are TRBV2 and TRBJ1-5, with D perhaps matching TRBD1 (5 bases). Germline V lookup: CDR1 SNHLY, CDR2 FYNNEI. Trimming took off 3 bases at V and 7 bases at J, with 10 bases between the two ends. The CDR3 runs 13 residues. The CDR3 here is CASSDGRAQPQHF. The CDR3 DNA reads as TGTGCCAGCAGTGACGGCAGGGCGCAGCCCCAGCATTTT.

V usage is TRBV15 and J usage is TRBJ2-3, with D possibly being TRBD1 (6 bases). CDR3 size: 13 residues. CDR1 and CDR2 (germline): LNHNV, YYDKDF (reference sequence). V gave up 1 base and J gave up 7 bases, with 9 bases separating them. The CDR3, as DNA: TGTGCCACCAGCAGAGGAGGGACAAATACGCAGTATTTT. Residues: CATSRGGTNTQYF. The variable domain in full, completed from reference TRBV15 and TRBJ2-3, reads DAMVIQNPRYQVTQFGKPVTLSCSQTLNHNVMYWYQQKSSQAPKLLFHYYDKDFNNEADTPDNFQSRRPNTSFCFLDIRSPGLGDTAMYLCATSRGGTNTQYFGPGTRLTVL.

This chain links TRBV28 with TRBJ1-5; D remains ambiguous. The germline V gene has CDR1 MDHEN and CDR2 SYDVKM. This CDR3 is 14 amino acids long. Trimming stripped 2 bases from V and 8 bases from J, with 13 bases between. CDR3 region: CASSLNAVWEPQHF. DNA for the CDR3: TGTGCCAGCAGTTTAAACGCGGTGTGGGAGCCCCAGCATTTT.

The chain is built from TRBV21-1 and TRBJ2-3. TRBV21-1 is reported as a pseudogene. CDR3 length: 18 residues. The CDR3 nucleotides are TGTGCCAGCAGCAAAGGTCCCGGGGCTCTAAAGGGGACAGATACGCAGTATTTT. Encoded protein: CASSKGPGALKGTDTQYF.

This sequence joins TRBV4-2 and TRBJ1-2; 7 positions agree with TRBD1. The CDR3 has 14 residues. Germline lookup yields CDR1 LGHNA and CDR2 YNFKEQ. V gave up 4 bases and J gave up 4 bases; unmatched junction bases: 6. The CDR3 is CASSREGQVYGYTF. The CDR3 DNA reads TGTGCCAGCAGCCGAGAAGGACAGGTCTATGGCTACACCTTC.

The CDR3 DNA follows: TGCGCCAGCAGCTTAATCCCCAGGGGGGATACTGAAGCTTTCTTT. This sequence encodes CASSLIPRGDTEAFF. The rearrangement uses TRBV5-1 and TRBJ1-1; 7 bases match TRBD1. The V segment lost 2 bases and the J segment 5 bases; nucleotides outside the gene matches: 9. The length of the CDR3 is 15 residues. Germline CDR1 is SGHRS and CDR2 is YFSETQ.

The V and J genes are TRBV6-5 and TRBJ1-2, with D perhaps matching TRBD1 (6 bases). In germline, CDR1 is MNHEY, CDR2 SVGAGI. The CDR3 has 14 amino acids. Trimming removed 6 bases from V and 10 bases from J, with 21 bases in between. CDR3 sequence (DNA): TGTGCCAGCAGGACTAACTCTCAGGGGCTGGCCTACACCTTC. This encodes CASRTNSQGLAYTF.

CDR3 in DNA: TGTGCCAGCAGCGACAGGGAAGAGACTGAAGCTTTCTTT. Its translation: CASSDREETEAFF. V and J are TRBV6-5 and TRBJ1-1; 7 nucleotides align to TRBD1. V gave up 6 bases and J gave up 5 bases; unmatched junction bases: 6. Germline V gives CDR1 MNHEY, CDR2 SVGAGI. There are 13 residues in the CDR3.

This clone was seen only once. The rearrangement joins TRBV6-5 to TRBJ2-3; TRBD1 might be the D (6 bases). Trimming took 2 bases from V and 0 from J, leaving 12 bases between them. Looked up from germline, CDR1 is MNHEY and CDR2 is SVGAGI. This CDR3 spans 16 amino acids. The CDR3 is CASSYGWGRSTDTQYF. The CDR3 DNA is TGTGCCAGCAGTTACGGGTGGGGGCGAAGCACAGATACGCAGTATTTT.

A few counts support this clone. The chain has TRBV5-6 and TRBJ2-7; TRBD2 agrees at 8 bases. The CDR3 length is 13 residues. Germline loops: CDR1 SGHDT, CDR2 YYEEEE. Germline trimming cut 7 bases from V and 4 bases from J; bases unmatched to any gene: 7. The CDR3, as DNA: TGTGCCAGCGGGGCCGTAGCGGGGTACGAGCAGTACTTC. Residues: CASGAVAGYEQYF. The complete variable domain, with remaining parts taken from reference TRBV5-6 and TRBJ2-7, reads DAGVTQSPTHLIKTRGQQVTLRCSPKSGHDTVSWYQQALGQGPQFIFQYYEEEERQRGNFPDRFSGHQFPNYSSELNVNALLLGDSALYLCASGAVAGYEQYFGPGTRLTVT.

The sample holds one count of this clone. CDR3 sequence: CAISERDEGSPLHF. The CDR3 DNA reads TGTGCCATCAGTGAGAGGGACGAAGGTTCACCCCTCCACTTT. The rearrangement uses TRBV10-3 and TRBJ1-6, with D tentatively TRBD1 (5 bases). V gave up 2 bases and J gave up 9 bases, with 11 bases separating them. The length of the CDR3 is 14 residues. The germline V gene encodes CDR1 ENHRY and CDR2 SYGVKD.

This clone has more than one count but fewer than ten. The chain has TRBV6-5 and TRBJ1-1, with D perhaps matching TRBD1 (5 bases). With 0 bases removed from V and 8 bases from J, the gap between germline ends came to 13 bases. Germline V CDR1 and CDR2: MNHEY, SVGAGI. The CDR3 totals 14 residues. As DNA, the CDR3 is TGTGCCAGCAGTTACTCGACGGGGACTCCCGAAGCTTTCTTT. This translates into CASSYSTGTPEAFF.

This chain joins TRBV19 and TRBJ2-2, with 9 bases lining up with TRBD1. With 4 bases clipped from V and 4 bases from J, the junction kept 13 bases outside the gene matches. The CDR3 contains 18 residues. The germline CDR1 and CDR2 sequences are LNHDA and SQIVND (reference sequence). Here the CDR3 DNA reads TGTGCCAGTAGTAGAGGACAGGGGCCCCGCGGTGGCACCGGGGAGCTGTTTTTT. Encoded protein: CASSRGQGPRGGTGELFF.

The genes are TRBV10-3 and TRBJ2-1; D may be TRBD2 (5 bases). The ends were cut back, 2 bases at V and 6 bases at J, with 5 bases in the middle. From germline, CDR1 is ENHRY and CDR2 SYGVKD. The CDR3 loop spans 12 amino acids. CDR3 amino acids: CAISEGLNEQFF. The CDR3, as DNA: TGTGCCATCAGTGAGGGACTCAATGAGCAGTTCTTC.

V gene TRBV6-1 combines with J gene TRBJ2-3, with 12 positions matching TRBD2. The germline V gene encodes CDR1 MNHNS and CDR2 SASEGT. The CDR3 loop spans 15 amino acids. J lost 3 bases, V lost 8 bases, and 6 bases had no gene match. The CDR3 region has the DNA TGTGCCAGCGGTAGACTAGCGGGAGTAACAGATACGCAGTATTTT. It translates to CASGRLAGVTDTQYF.

To note about this clone: One end of the junction does not line up with germline, which may come from a read error. The rearrangement links TRBV7-8 to TRBJ2-5, with D tentatively TRBD1 (5 bases). The J call may be faulty, since TRBJ2-7 better matches the DNA end. Germline CDR1 reads SGHVS; CDR2 reads FQNEAQ. This CDR3 has 14 residues. The CDR3 DNA reads as TGCGCCAGCAGCTTTGGCGACAGCTCCTACGAGCAGTACTTC. It translates to CASSFGDSSYEQYF.

The CDR3 region has the DNA TGTGCCAGCAGCTCCCGCGGACAGGGCGATACGCAGTATTTT. Protein: CASSSRGQGDTQYF. The chain recombines TRBV11-2 with TRBJ2-3; 8 nucleotides align to TRBD1. This CDR3 is 14 amino acids long. After removal of 4 bases from V and 6 bases from J, the junction contained 6 bases not matched to a gene. Germline CDR1 reads SGHAT; CDR2 reads FQNNGV.